One and the same sample provided the 8 T cell receptor beta chains below, sequenced in a study of blood T cells in healthy people across ages. Sample-barcoded 5' priming and a J-beta primer mix drove a second PCR of roughly 7 to 11 cycles. One entry per CDR3 protein results from TCRdb running MiXCR on the 5' RACE reads. In the table there are roughly 640,000 distinct CDR3 sequences, about 30% of which are singletons. Sequenced: blood. These receptors were taken from a woman older than 75 in good health.

The V gene is TRBV11-2, the J gene TRBJ2-5, with D unclear. The ends were cut back, 5 bases at V and 5 bases at J, with 12 bases in the middle. The CDR3 is 13 amino acids. Germline-derived CDR1 and CDR2 are SGHAT and FQNNGV. In DNA, the CDR3 is TGTGCCAGCAGCAAAGCGTACGGTGAGACCCAGTACTTC. It is translated as CASSKAYGETQYF.

A note on this clonotype: A read error may explain this, as a much larger clone is one base away. The chain has TRBV30 and TRBJ2-5; TRBD1 agrees at 7 bases. The CDR3 consists of 13 residues. Per the germline V gene, CDR1 is GTSNPN and CDR2 is SVGIG (reference sequence). The CDR3 sequence is CARRQGFGETQYF. CDR3 DNA sequence: TGTGCCAGGAGACAGGGCTTCGGGGAGACCCAGTACTTC.

For this clonotype: Sequence at one end of the junction differs from germline and may be a read error. This chain joins TRBV7-2 and TRBJ2-1, with 8 nucleotides matching TRBD1. Germline CDR1 and CDR2: SGHTA and FQGNSA. The CDR3 sequence is 15 residues long. The CDR3 region has the DNA TGTGCCAGCAGCCTAGCTTTCGACAGGGGTACTGAGCAGTTCTTC. Amino acids: CASSLAFDRGTEQFF.

The CDR3 reads CASGTDTGELFF. CDR3 bases: TGTGCCAGCGGGACGGACACCGGGGAGCTGTTTTTT. The rearrangement uses TRBV6-5 and TRBJ2-2; TRBD1 or TRBD2 may be the D gene (5 bases each). Trimming removed 8 bases at V and 3 bases at J, with 7 bases between. The CDR3 runs 12 residues. CDR1 is MNHEY, CDR2 SVGAGI, per germline.

The V call is TRBV3-1, the J call TRBJ2-1; TRBD1 or TRBD2 may be the D gene (5 bases each). Germline V gene sequence: CDR1 LGHDT, CDR2 YNNKEL (reference sequence). V was trimmed by 3 bases and J by 4 bases, leaving 13 bases between them. The CDR3 runs 15 residues. The CDR3 sequence is CASSHGADKYNEQFF. The CDR3 bases are TGTGCCAGCAGCCACGGGGCCGACAAATACAATGAGCAGTTCTTC.

The chain uses TRBV5-5 and TRBJ2-5, with 8 bases fitting TRBD1. Looked up from germline, CDR1 is SGHKS and CDR2 is YYEKEE (reference sequence). Unmatched junction bases numbered 4, after V lost 4 bases and J lost 2 bases. The CDR3 is 14 residues long. CDR3 nucleotide sequence: TGTGCCAGCAGCGGACAGGGCCCTCAAGAGACCCAGTACTTC. This encodes CASSGQGPQETQYF.

This clonotype was observed a handful of times. One junction end disagrees with the germline gene, perhaps due to a read error. The rearrangement uses TRBV5-4 and TRBJ2-1; 9 bases map to TRBD2. Germline V gives CDR1 SGHNT, CDR2 YYREEE (reference sequence). The CDR3 covers 15 residues. Here the CDR3 reads CASTLGGGAYNEQFF. The CDR3 DNA sequence: TGTGCCAGCACCTTGGGCGGGGGGGCCTACAATGAGCAGTTCTTC. The full variable domain, completed using reference TRBV5-4 and TRBJ2-1, is ETGVTQSPTHLIKTRGQQVTLRCSSQSGHNTVSWYQQALGQGPQFIFQYYREEENGRGNFPPRFSGLQFPNYSSELNVNALELDDSALYLCASTLGGGAYNEQFFGPGTRLTVL.

This clonotype was counted between two and nine times. This chain links TRBV3-1 with TRBJ1-1, with TRBD1 identical over 9 bases. CDR1 and CDR2 from the germline V gene are LGHDT and YNNKEL (reference sequence). V shed 1 base and J 11 bases; nucleotides not matched to a gene: 2. This CDR3 has 12 amino acids. CDR3 bases: TGTGCCAGCAGCCAAGGGGACAGGGTGGCTTTCTTT. Its protein is CASSQGDRVAFF.